These 14 T cell receptor beta chains were sequenced from one sample in a study of CD8+CD57+ T cells in acquired aplastic anemia (dated by TCRdb to 2017 to 2018). Patients chosen for sequencing had shown expansion of CD8+CD57+ cells by flow cytometry. Sequencer: Illumina HiSeq 2000. Genomic DNA served as template for TCR beta VDJ combination and CDR3 sequence profiling. TCRdb trimmed public reads at Q25 via fastp, called clones via MiXCR and kept in-frame beta chains. Every entry covers one CDR3 protein and lists the most common genes and DNA from its rows. Across this sample there are 250,000 to 300,000 distinct CDR3 sequences, with about three fifths seen only once. 1% to 1.5% of the sample is taken by the ten largest. The sample taken for sequencing was sorted CD4+, CD8+, or CD8+CD57+ T cells (not recorded which) from PBMCs. The source is a human donor with aplastic anemia.

This sequence joins TRBV15 and TRBJ2-5; D is unclear. Trimming took off 2 bases at V and 5 bases at J, with 15 bases between the two ends. Per the germline V gene, CDR1 is LNHNV and CDR2 is YYDKDF (reference sequence). CDR3 length equals 15 residues. Here the CDR3 DNA reads TGTGCCACCAGCAGAAATGCTGGGGTATTGGAGACCCAGTACTTC. Protein: CATSRNAGVLETQYF.

The chain carries TRBV9 and TRBJ1-4, with D unresolved. The germline V gene encodes CDR1 SGDLS and CDR2 YYNGEE. This CDR3 is 12 amino acids long. V was shortened by 5 bases and J by 4 bases, with 6 bases between the two germline ends. CDR3 bases: TGTGCCAGCAGTGAGTATAATGAAAAACTGTTTTTT. Translation: CASSEYNEKLFF.

This clonotype was picked up one time. The CDR3 DNA follows: TGTGCCAGCAGTACCTTAGCGGGAGGGCCTTCCTACGAGCAGTACTTC. Protein: CASSTLAGGPSYEQYF. The J gene is TRBJ2-7, the V gene TRBV25-1; 11 bases align to TRBD2. CDR3 size: 16 residues. Germline V lookup: CDR1 MGHDK, CDR2 SYGVNS. V was pared by 5 bases and J by 1 base, with 7 bases of the junction left unmatched.

The chain joins TRBV7-3 to TRBJ2-3; D is perhaps TRBD2 (5 bases). Trimming shortened V by 5 bases and J by 0 bases, and 18 bases separated the two germline ends. CDR3 length: 17 residues. Germline loops: CDR1 SGHTA, CDR2 FQGTGA. The CDR3 bases are TGTGCCAGCAGCGCCTCCACTAGTCTTGATAGCACAGATACGCAGTATTTT. Translated, it gives CASSASTSLDSTDTQYF.

V gene TRBV9 combines with J gene TRBJ2-3; D is unclear. Trimming cost V 4 bases and J 0 bases, with 12 bases left between them. CDR3 size: 15 residues. In germline, CDR1 is SGDLS, CDR2 YYNGEE. CDR3 region: CASSPRLGSTDTQYF. Written as DNA, the CDR3 is TGTGCCAGCAGCCCTCGATTGGGGAGCACAGATACGCAGTATTTT. The full variable domain, with the rest looked up from reference TRBV9 and TRBJ2-3, is DSGVTQTPKHLITATGQRVTLRCSPRSGDLSVYWYQQSLDQGLQFLIQYYNGEERAKGNILERFSAQQFPDLHSELNLSSLELGDSALYFCASSPRLGSTDTQYFGPGTRLTVL.

The genes are TRBV24-1 and TRBJ2-1; 9 bases fit TRBD2. V lost 9 bases and J lost 3; bases outside the gene matches: 8. Germline CDR1 and CDR2: KGHDR and SFDVKD. The length of the CDR3 is 15 residues. The CDR3 DNA sequence: TGTGCCACCGGAAGGCCTAGCGGGAACTACAATGAGCAGTTCTTC. This sequence encodes CATGRPSGNYNEQFF.

Turning to this clonotype: A much larger clone differs by one base, so this may be a read error. The rearrangement links TRBV3-1 to TRBJ2-5; D is uncertain. The CDR3 spans 12 residues. Germline V gene data show CDR1 as LGHDT and CDR2 as YNNKEL (reference sequence). This chain's CDR3 is CASSQTQKTQYF. The CDR3 bases are TGTGCCAGCAGCCAGACCCAAAAGACCCAGTACTTC.

This clonotype has a single count. At one boundary the junction diverges from the germline segment, which might be a read error. V usage is TRBV5-4 and J usage is TRBJ2-7, with 9 bases aligning to TRBD1. The CDR3 has 14 residues. The germline CDR1 and CDR2 sequences are SGHNT and YYREEE (reference sequence). The CDR3 coding sequence is TGTGCCAGCAGCCCGACAGGGGGTTCCTACGAGCAGTGCTTC. This encodes CASSPTGGSYEQCF.

The V call is TRBV6-6, the J call TRBJ2-3, with D possibly matching TRBD1 (5 bases). This CDR3 has 14 residues. Looked up from germline, CDR1 is MNHNY and CDR2 is SVGAGI (reference sequence). The V end was cut by 3 bases, the J end by 1 base, with 8 bases between. CDR3 sequence: CASSYQGRTDTQYF. The CDR3 bases are TGTGCCAGCAGTTATCAGGGCCGCACAGATACGCAGTATTTT.

This clonotype was seen ten or more times. The chain combines TRBV12-3 or TRBV12-4 with TRBJ2-1; 7 bases match TRBD1. The CDR3 contains 15 residues. Trimming removed 5 bases from V and 5 bases from J; junction bases left unmatched: 9. CDR3 sequence (DNA): TGTGCCAGCAGTGGAACCGGGACAGCGAACAATGAGCAGTTCTTC. Translated, it gives CASSGTGTANNEQFF.

This clonotype was seen only a few times. This chain uses TRBV7-3 with TRBJ2-7; 9 positions match TRBD2. The CDR3 contains 17 residues. V trimming: 6 bases; J trimming: 0 bases; junction bases outside the gene matches: 12. Germline CDR1 reads SGHTA; CDR2 reads FQGTGA. The CDR3 DNA reads TGTGCCAGCAGTCCCCAGGGACTGACTAGCGGCTCCTACGAGCAGTACTTC. Translation: CASSPQGLTSGSYEQYF. Looking up the rest from reference TRBV7-3 and TRBJ2-7 gives the full variable domain: GAGVSQTPSNKVTEKGKYVELRCDPISGHTALYWYRQSLGQGPEFLIYFQGTGAADDSGLPNDRFFAVRPEGSVSTLKIQRTERGDSAVYLCASSPQGLTSGSYEQYFGPGTRLTVT.

A word on this clonotype: One end of the junction varies from germline; a read error may be responsible. CDR3 sequence (DNA): TGTGCCAGCAGCTCTGACGGGGGGACTTCGGGCAATGAGCAGTTCTTC. Translating gives CASSSDGGTSGNEQFF. V is TRBV5-1 and J is TRBJ2-1, with 7 positions matching TRBD2. The CDR3 has 16 residues. Germline V CDR1 and CDR2: SGHRS, YFSETQ.

The gene calls are TRBV20-1 and TRBJ2-5, with no clear D. Trimming removed 0 bases from V and 7 bases from J, with 12 bases in between. The V gene's germline CDR1 is DFQATT and CDR2 SNEGSKA (reference sequence). This CDR3 has 13 residues. This chain's CDR3 is CSARDQVLGTQYF. The DNA of the CDR3 is TGCAGTGCTAGAGATCAAGTATTGGGGACCCAGTACTTC.

V is TRBV25-1 and J is TRBJ1-6; 10 nucleotides line up with TRBD1. The CDR3 has 16 residues. The V gene's germline CDR1 is MGHDK and CDR2 SYGVNS. V shed 7 bases, J shed 4 bases, and the junction held 7 bases outside the gene matches. The CDR3 bases are TGTGCCAGCAAGGAGACAGGGGGCTCATATAATTCACCCCTCCACTTT. Its protein product is CASKETGGSYNSPLHF. Filled out from reference TRBV25-1 and TRBJ1-6, the complete variable domain reads EADIYQTPRYLVIGTGKKITLECSQTMGHDKMYWYQQDPGMELHLIHYSYGVNSTEKGDLSSESTVSRIRTEHFPLTLESARPSHTSQYLCASKETGGSYNSPLHFGNGTRLTVT.